This entry describes one T cell receptor beta chain. Antigen specificity is unknown. CDR1 and CDR2 (germline): SGHAT, FQNNGV. The germline V and J ends were trimmed by 2 bases and 3 bases, with 8 bases remaining between them. This CDR3 region has 13 residues. This sample is part of a study of T cell repertoires in cytomegalovirus infection. One entry per CDR3 protein, called by TCRdb with MiXCR from the reads. Here the sample spans approximately 730,000 distinct CDR3 sequences, around a third being singletons. The sequencing here drew on cultured PBMCs, taken from culture after CMV antigen stimulation. The source is a human donor in good health (CMV status not recorded). Some clones in this sample may be carry-over from other donors' samples. The genes are TRBV11-2 and TRBJ2-7, with D unclear. CDR3 residues: CASSLYPNYEQYF. Here the CDR3 DNA reads TGTGCCAGCAGCTTATATCCCAACTACGAGCAGTACTTC.